This T cell receptor (beta chain) appears in the sequencing data of a study of graft-versus-host responses after intestinal transplantation. Study-wide background: Recipients were given multivisceral, liver-intestinal, or isolated intestinal transplants. Anti-thymocyte globulin was used for induction in all recipients, who then took tacrolimus and steroids for 2 to 4 years. Study-wide findings and caveats: In recipient marrow, GvH clones were found, and some appeared first in ileum or blood. Allografts of patients with graft-donor T cell macrochimerism showed high graft-versus-host to host-versus-graft clone ratios.

Clones were sequenced by immunoSEQ multiplex PCR, and TCRdb holds only the in-frame ones, with some missing. The sample lists some 150,000 clones; around 90% were seen once. V lost 4 bases and J lost 3; bases outside the gene matches: 7. This CDR3 contains 15 residues. Germline V gene data show CDR1 as SGHTA and CDR2 as FQGNSA. This clone has a single count. Its antigen is undetermined. This clonotype was obtained from a human donor who received an intestinal transplant. The chain is built from TRBV7-2 and TRBJ1-1; 8 nucleotides align to TRBD1. Here the sequenced sample was unstimulated CD4+ T cells sorted from spleen or lymph node cells, taken before intestinal transplant. CDR3 sequence reads: CASSYRTGLHTEAFF. CDR3 coding DNA: TGTGCCAGCAGCTACCGGACAGGGTTGCACACTGAAGCTTTCTTT.